The rows below give T cell receptor beta chains drawn from one sample of a study of technical replicates of blood from several donors. Assay used: immunoSEQ multiplex PCR; TCRdb lists only in-frame clones, some missing. Counted here are 81,000 or so clones, approximately 96% occurring once; the ten biggest clones make up about 0.2%. The sequencing sample was made of T cells isolated from PBMCs. The receptors were gathered from a human donor in good health. CDR3s include the opening cysteine and the closing phenylalanine or tryptophan. A D gene is named only where the DNA matches it firmly. Only part of the rows carry a size: once, few, many, or a class if the clone is expanded.

V	D	length	J	size	CDR3	DNA
TRBV27	-	15	TRBJ2-1	-	CASSFTTPPSNEQFF	TGTGCCAGCAGCTTCACCACACCACCCAGCAATGAGCAGTTCTTC
TRBV19	TRBD1	14	TRBJ2-7	-	CASSPRTGTYEQYF	TGTGCCAGTAGTCCTCGGACAGGGACCTACGAGCAGTACTTC
TRBV9	-	17	TRBJ2-5	-	CASSERAGMVVGETQYF	TGTGCCAGCAGCGAGCGCGCGGGGATGGTAGTAGGGGAGACCCAGTACTTC
TRBV6-4	TRBD2	15	TRBJ2-3	-	CASSASGGATDTQYF	TGTGCCAGCAGTGCTAGCGGGGGGGCCACAGATACGCAGTATTTT
TRBV16	-	15	TRBJ1-1	-	CASSHTPGGAPEAFF	TGTGCCAGCAGCCATACACCCGGCGGGGCCCCTGAAGCTTTCTTT
TRBV6-1	-	12	TRBJ1-1	-	CASSPWGGETFF	TGTGCCAGCAGCCCTTGGGGGGGCGAAACTTTCTTT
TRBV7-9	-	12	TRBJ1-1	-	CASKPGNTEAFF	TGTGCCAGCAAGCCGGGGAACACTGAAGCTTTCTTT
TRBV6-1	TRBD1	14	TRBJ2-7	-	CASGPDRGPYEQYF	TGTGCCAGCGGTCCGGACAGGGGGCCCTACGAGCAGTACTTC
TRBV5-1	TRBD1	13	TRBJ2-5	-	CASSGDRGETQYF	TGCGCCAGCAGCGGCGACAGGGGAGAGACCCAGTACTTC
TRBV5-1	-	16	TRBJ2-3	-	CASSRSDGVATDTQYF	TGCGCCAGCAGCCGGTCTGACGGCGTAGCCACAGATACGCAGTATTTT
TRBV7-9	-	15	TRBJ1-4	-	CASSLDSTGGEKLFF	TGTGCCAGCAGCTTAGATTCCACGGGTGGTGAAAAACTGTTTTTT
TRBV5-6	-	15	TRBJ1-4	-	CASSETGATNEKLFF	TGTGCCAGCAGCGAGACAGGAGCAACTAATGAAAAACTGTTTTTT
TRBV7-9	-	15	TRBJ1-6	once	CASSLELRVGSPLHF	TGTGCCAGCAGCTTAGAGCTCAGGGTTGGTTCACCCCTCCACTTT
TRBV7-9	TRBD2	12	TRBJ2-1	-	CASSSSGRGEFF	TGTGCCAGCAGCTCCTCCGGGAGGGGGGAGTTCTTC
TRBV4-1	TRBD1	16	TRBJ2-4	-	CASSQPTGKDRNIQYF	TGCGCCAGCAGCCAACCGACAGGGAAAGATAGGAACATTCAGTACTTC
TRBV6-5	-	12	TRBJ2-3	-	CASRSQWDTQYF	TGTGCCAGCAGATCCCAGTGGGATACGCAGTATTTT
TRBV19	TRBD1	14	TRBJ2-7	-	CASSFGQGNYEQYF	TGTGCCAGTAGCTTCGGACAGGGAAATTACGAGCAGTACTTC
TRBV7-2	-	13	TRBJ1-1	-	CASSLARNTEAFF	TGTGCCAGCAGCTTAGCGCGGAACACTGAAGCTTTCTTT
TRBV19	TRBD2	15	TRBJ2-7	-	CASSMVGGSSYEQYF	TGTGCCAGTAGTATGGTCGGCGGGAGTAGCTACGAGCAGTACTTC
TRBV6-5	-	14	TRBJ2-7	-	CASSPRGGWGEQYF	TGTGCCAGCAGCCCCCGGGGAGGTTGGGGCGAGCAGTACTTC
TRBV6-1	TRBD2	15	TRBJ2-6	once	CASSEGGAGANVLTF	TGTGCCAGCAGTGAGGGAGGGGCTGGGGCCAACGTCCTGACTTTC
TRBV30	-	13	TRBJ2-3	-	CAWSVRSTDTQYF	TGTGCCTGGAGTGTACGCAGTACAGATACGCAGTATTTT
TRBV6-5	-	14	TRBJ2-5	-	CASSAIERRETQYF	TGTGCCAGCAGTGCCATAGAGAGGAGGGAGACCCAGTACTTC
TRBV9	TRBD1	15	TRBJ1-2	-	CASSARTGANYGYTF	TGTGCCAGCAGCGCCCGGACAGGGGCTAACTATGGCTACACCTTC
TRBV7-9	TRBD2	14	TRBJ2-7	-	CASSLGDYPYEQYF	TGTGCCAGCAGCTTAGGGGACTACCCCTACGAGCAGTACTTC
TRBV30	-	13	TRBJ2-1	-	CAWSVGGVPEQFF	TGTGCCTGGAGTGTAGGCGGGGTTCCTGAGCAGTTCTTC
TRBV4-1	TRBD2	17	TRBJ2-3	-	CASSRRPGGGSTDTQYF	TGCGCCAGCAGCCGGCGCCCCGGGGGGGGTAGCACAGATACGCAGTATTTT
TRBV16	-	15	TRBJ1-2	-	CASSPQLTENYGYTF	TGTGCCAGCAGCCCCCAACTGACAGAGAACTATGGCTACACCTTC
TRBV30	TRBD1	13	TRBJ1-1	-	CAWRIRGRPEAFF	TGTGCCTGGAGGATTAGGGGGCGACCTGAAGCTTTCTTT
TRBV4-1	-	14	TRBJ2-5	-	CASSLQGSRETQYF	TGCGCCAGCAGCCTACAGGGTTCCAGGGAGACCCAGTACTTC
TRBV28	TRBD2	15	TRBJ2-3	-	CASSSSASGSPPQYF	TGTGCCAGCAGTTCATCGGCTAGCGGGAGTCCCCCCCAGTATTTT
TRBV19	-	15	TRBJ1-5	-	CASSMGTGYNQPQHF	TGTGCCAGTAGTATGGGTACAGGGTATAATCAGCCCCAGCATTTT
TRBV2	TRBD1	14	TRBJ1-5	-	CASSEGNRGQPQHF	TGTGCCAGCAGTGAAGGAAACAGGGGCCAGCCCCAGCATTTT
TRBV5-4	TRBD1	14	TRBJ1-1	-	CASSLPGQTSEAFF	TGTGCCAGCAGCTTACCGGGACAGACTTCAGAAGCTTTCTTT
TRBV7-6	-	16	TRBJ1-3	-	CASSYNRANSGNTIYF	TGTGCCAGCAGCTATAACAGGGCGAACTCTGGAAACACCATATATTTT
TRBV29-1	-	15	TRBJ2-3	-	CSVAISTQPQSTQYF	TGCAGCGTTGCCATTAGTACCCAACCACAGAGTACGCAGTATTTT
TRBV14	-	15	TRBJ2-2	-	CASSPTWTVTGELFF	TGTGCCAGCAGCCCGACTTGGACTGTGACCGGGGAGCTGTTTTTT
TRBV19	-	13	TRBJ2-5	-	CASSLGGWETQYF	TGTGCCAGTAGCCTAGGGGGTTGGGAGACCCAGTACTTC
TRBV5-1	-	14	TRBJ2-3	once	CASKEGPPSDTQYF	TGCGCCAGCAAGGAGGGCCCCCCGTCGGATACGCAGTATTTT
TRBV28	-	10	TRBJ1-1	-	CASRETEAFF	TGTGCCAGCCGCGAAACCGAAGCTTTCTTT
TRBV28	-	15	TRBJ1-5	once	CASSFGQGGNQPQHF	TGTGCCAGCAGTTTCGGGCAGGGCGGCAATCAGCCCCAGCATTTT
TRBV27	TRBD1	15	TRBJ2-2	-	CASGSGTGNAGELFF	TGTGCCAGCGGATCCGGGACAGGGAATGCCGGGGAGCTGTTTTTT